Here is one TCR beta chain with its context. Its antigen remains unidentified. No qualities accompany the bases; no much larger clone lies one base away. The collaborating institutions used their own protocols to collect whole blood in K2EDTA tubes. Collaborator samples were shipped for TCRbeta analysis as frozen whole blood, isolated PBMCs, or DNA extracted from either sample type. TCRbeta CDR3 regions were amplified from genomic DNA using the immunoSEQ Assay, a bias-controlled multiplex PCR. In the authors' own workflow: The number of nucleated cells in each sample was estimated by amplification of reference gene primers within the assay. To quantify the absolute abundance of each unique TCRbeta CDR3 rearrangement, sequence reads were collapsed and filtered. For each sample, productive Simpson clonality was calculated by taking the square root of Simpson's diversity index across productive rearrangements. TCRdb obtained this table from immuneACCESS and retained in-frame rearrangements with V and J assigned. These tables miss some clones; where compared with another copy, unresolved V genes account for less than half of the shortfall, and the remainder is unexplained. V, J and clone size reflect that table, while D and trimming were determined from the DNA. The sample contains about 130,000 clones, around 85% of them found a single time. The biggest ten clones account for roughly 4.5% of the sample.

This entry comes from a study of blood T cell repertoires in COVID-19 (dated by TCRdb to 2020 to 2021). Regarding the complete study: Collaborator samples came from the United States, Italy and Spain and covered acute and convalescent phases of COVID-19. The material from the prospective study consisted of cDNA or gDNA derived from T cells, B-cell-depleted T cells, or PBMCs. Deeply sampled blood TCRbeta repertoires from subjects exposed to, actively infected with, or recovered from COVID-19 were included in the dataset. The repertoires were released in a freely available public database intended as a resource for research on the immune response to SARS-CoV-2. The samples were drawn from two sources: the first 160 participants of the ongoing ImmuneRACE study, and fewer than 1,500 subjects contributed by 6 global collaborators. The sample metadata nearly always contained a de-identified subject ID, COVID-19 status, age in years and sex. Where HLA class I and class II types were available, the types were taken from metadata supplied by the sample provider, not from assay-based typing. Overall study results and their limits: The quantity of clinical and demographic metadata differed by source and by participant and was supplied without curation.

The sequence came from a human donor in a cohort sampled during active COVID-19. Input material: peripheral blood.

The DNA reads TGTGCCAGCAGTTTTAAGAACACTGAAGCTTTCTTT. This yields the protein CASSFKNTEAFF. The sequence joins TRBV6-6 to TRBJ1-1; no D gene can be assigned with confidence. Trimming removed 4 bases from V and 1 base from J, leaving 4 bases between the germline ends. CDR1 and CDR2 were assigned from the germline V gene (reference sequence) as MNHNY and SVGAGI. The CDR3 starts with the cysteine, ends with the phenylalanine, and has 12 residues. Here the CDR3 DNA is all that survives: 36 bases in frame from base 1.